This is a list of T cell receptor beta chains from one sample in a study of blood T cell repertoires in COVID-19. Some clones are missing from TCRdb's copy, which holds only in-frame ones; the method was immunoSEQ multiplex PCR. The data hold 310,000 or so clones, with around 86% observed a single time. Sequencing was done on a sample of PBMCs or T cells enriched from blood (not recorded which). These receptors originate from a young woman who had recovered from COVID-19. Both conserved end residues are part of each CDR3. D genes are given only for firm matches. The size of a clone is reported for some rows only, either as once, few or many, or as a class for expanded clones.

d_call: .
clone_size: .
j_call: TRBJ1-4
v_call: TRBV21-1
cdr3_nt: TGTGCCAGCACCCTACTAAGCCTTACAAGATCCGGTCATAATGAAAAACTGTTTTTT
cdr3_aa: CASTLLSLTRSGHNEKLFF

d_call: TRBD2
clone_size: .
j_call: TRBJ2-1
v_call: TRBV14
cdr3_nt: TGTGCCAGCAGCCAAGTGACAGCGGGGAATGAGCAGTTCTTC
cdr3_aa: CASSQVTAGNEQFF

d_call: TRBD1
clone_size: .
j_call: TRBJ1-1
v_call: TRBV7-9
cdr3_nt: TGTGCCAGCAGCAACGGACAGGGGAGGTCCACTGAAGCTTTCTTT
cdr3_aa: CASSNGQGRSTEAFF

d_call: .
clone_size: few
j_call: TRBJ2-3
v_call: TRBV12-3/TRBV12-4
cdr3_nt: TGTGCCAGCAACAGTCGGCGGGGAGATACGCAGTATTTT
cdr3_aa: CASNSRRGDTQYF

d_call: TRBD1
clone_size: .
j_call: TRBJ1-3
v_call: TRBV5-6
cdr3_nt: TGTGCCAGCAGCTTCCGGGACAGCTATTATTTT
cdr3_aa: CASSFRDSYYF

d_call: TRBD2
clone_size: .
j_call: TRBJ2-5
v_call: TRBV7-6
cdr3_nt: TGTGCCAGCAGCGTGAGCGGGGGTGGGGAGACCCAGTACTTC
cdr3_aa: CASSVSGGGETQYF

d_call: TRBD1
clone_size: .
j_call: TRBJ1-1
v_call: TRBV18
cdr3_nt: TGTGCCAGCTCGACACAGGGGGAAGGTACTGAAGCTTTCTTT
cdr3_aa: CASSTQGEGTEAFF

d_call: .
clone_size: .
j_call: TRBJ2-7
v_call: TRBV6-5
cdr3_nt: TGTGCCAGCAGCCATTACCCTACAGGATACGAGCAGTACTTC
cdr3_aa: CASSHYPTGYEQYF

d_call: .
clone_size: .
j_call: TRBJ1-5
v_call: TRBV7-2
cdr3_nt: TGTGCCAGCAGCCCAGGGAGGTGGAATCAGCCCCAGCATTTT
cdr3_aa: CASSPGRWNQPQHF

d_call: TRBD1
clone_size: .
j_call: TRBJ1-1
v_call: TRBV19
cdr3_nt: TGTGCCAGTAGTATAGGGCAGGGGGCGAACACTGAAGCTTTCTTT
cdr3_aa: CASSIGQGANTEAFF

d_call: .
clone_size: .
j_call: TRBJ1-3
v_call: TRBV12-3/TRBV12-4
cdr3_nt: TGTGCCAGCAGTTTAACAGTAGGAAACACCATATATTTT
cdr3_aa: CASSLTVGNTIYF

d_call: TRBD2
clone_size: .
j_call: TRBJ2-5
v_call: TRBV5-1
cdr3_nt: TGCGCCAGCAGCTTTAATGGACTAGCGGGGGTTCAACGGGAGACCCAGTACTTC
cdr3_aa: CASSFNGLAGVQRETQYF

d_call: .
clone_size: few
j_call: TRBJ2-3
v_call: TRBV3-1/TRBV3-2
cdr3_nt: TGTGCCAGCAGCCAAGATGCAGGGGCGAAGATAACAGATACGCAGTATTTT
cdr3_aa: CASSQDAGAKITDTQYF

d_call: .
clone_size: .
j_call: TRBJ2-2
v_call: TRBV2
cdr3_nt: TGTGCCAGCAGTGGAGAGACAGCGAACACCGGGGAGCTGTTTTTT
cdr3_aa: CASSGETANTGELFF

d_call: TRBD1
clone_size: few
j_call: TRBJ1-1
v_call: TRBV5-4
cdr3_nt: TGTGCCAGCAGCACGAATCCCTTGACAGGGGGCTATACTGAAGCTTTCTTT
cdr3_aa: CASSTNPLTGGYTEAFF

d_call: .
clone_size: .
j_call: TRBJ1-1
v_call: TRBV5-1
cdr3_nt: TGCGCCAGCAGCTTGGGGCCCGAGAACACTGAAGCTTTCTTT
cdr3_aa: CASSLGPENTEAFF

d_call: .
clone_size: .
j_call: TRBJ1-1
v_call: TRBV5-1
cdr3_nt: TGCGCCAGCAGCCCGGACAAAGAAAACACTGAAGCTTTCTTT
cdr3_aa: CASSPDKENTEAFF

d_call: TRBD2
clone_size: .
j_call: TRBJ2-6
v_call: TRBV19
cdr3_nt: TGTGCCAGTAGTATAAAAGCGGGAGTAACTGGGGCCAACGTCCTGACTTTC
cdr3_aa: CASSIKAGVTGANVLTF

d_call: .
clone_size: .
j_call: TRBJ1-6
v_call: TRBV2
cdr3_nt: TGTGCCAGCAGTGAACGCGGCCGAGGAGGGAATTCACCCCTCCACTTT
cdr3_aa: CASSERGRGGNSPLHF

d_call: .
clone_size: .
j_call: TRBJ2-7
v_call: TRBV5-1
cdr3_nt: TGCGCCAGCAATCTGGAACTAGGGGAGCAGTACTTC
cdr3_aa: CASNLELGEQYF

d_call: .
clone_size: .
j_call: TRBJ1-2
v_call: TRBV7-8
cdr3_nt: TGTGCCAGCAGCATAAGGCTCCTGGGGGGGGCCACTAACTATGGCTACACCTTC
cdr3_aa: CASSIRLLGGATNYGYTF

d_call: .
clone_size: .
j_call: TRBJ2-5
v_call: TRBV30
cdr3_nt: TGTGCCTGGATGTCCGGGAATTTGGGAGAGACCCAGTACTTC
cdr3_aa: CAWMSGNLGETQYF

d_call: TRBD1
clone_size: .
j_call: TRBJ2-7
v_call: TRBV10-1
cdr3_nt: TGCGCCAGCAGTCGACAGGGGGCGATCTCCTACGAGCAGTACTTC
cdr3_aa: CASSRQGAISYEQYF

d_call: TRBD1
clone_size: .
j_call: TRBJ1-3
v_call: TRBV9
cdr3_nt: TGTGCCAGCAGCGTGCGGCAGGGGGTTGGGGACACCATATATTTT
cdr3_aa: CASSVRQGVGDTIYF

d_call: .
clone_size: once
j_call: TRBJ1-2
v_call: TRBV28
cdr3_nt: TGTGCCAGCAGTTTTCAGAGGAATGGCTACACCTTC
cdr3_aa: CASSFQRNGYTF

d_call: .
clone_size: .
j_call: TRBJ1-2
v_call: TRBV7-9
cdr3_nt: TGTGCCAGCAGCTTAAGGGACATGGACTATGGCTACACCTTC
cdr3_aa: CASSLRDMDYGYTF

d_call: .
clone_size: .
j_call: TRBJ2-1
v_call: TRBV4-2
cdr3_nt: TGTGCCAGCAGCCAAGATCTAGGGGGAACCTCCTACAATGAGCAGTTCTTC
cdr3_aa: CASSQDLGGTSYNEQFF

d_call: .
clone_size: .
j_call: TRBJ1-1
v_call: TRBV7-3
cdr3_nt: TGTGCCAGCAGCCTTACCGGGCAGGGGAACACTGAAGCTTTCTTT
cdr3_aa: CASSLTGQGNTEAFF

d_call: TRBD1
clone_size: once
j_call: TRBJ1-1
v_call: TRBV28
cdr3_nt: TGTGCCAGCAGTCTCCCCGCGGGACAGGGGGTGGGAGGAGCTTTCTTT
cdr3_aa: CASSLPAGQGVGGAFF

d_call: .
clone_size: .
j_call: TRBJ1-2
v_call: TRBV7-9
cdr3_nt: TGTGCCAGCAGCTTAGCTGGAGGATTTGGCGGCTACACCTTC
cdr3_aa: CASSLAGGFGGYTF

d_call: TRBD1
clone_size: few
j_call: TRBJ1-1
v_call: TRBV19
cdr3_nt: TGTGCCAGTAGTCCACAGGGGTTGACTGAAGCTTTCTTT
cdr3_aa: CASSPQGLTEAFF

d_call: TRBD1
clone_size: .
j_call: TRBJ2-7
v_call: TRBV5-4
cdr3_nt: TGTGCCAGCAGCTGGGGACAGGGTAGGAGTGGCGAGCAGTACTTC
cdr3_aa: CASSWGQGRSGEQYF

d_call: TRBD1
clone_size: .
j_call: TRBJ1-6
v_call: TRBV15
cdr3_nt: TGTGCCACCAGCAGAGAGTCTCCCGGTCGGACAGGACAGCCCTCACCCCTCCACTTT
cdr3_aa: CATSRESPGRTGQPSPLHF

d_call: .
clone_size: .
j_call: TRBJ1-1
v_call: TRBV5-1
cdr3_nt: TGCGCCAGCAGCTTGGGGGCAGGGATGTCCCGGAGCGTCACTGAAGCTTTCTTT
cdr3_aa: CASSLGAGMSRSVTEAFF

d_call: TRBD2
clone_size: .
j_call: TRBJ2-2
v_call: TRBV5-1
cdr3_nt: TGCGCCACCGGTCGTGGAACGGGGGGGCTCGGGGAGCTGTTTTTT
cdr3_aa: CATGRGTGGLGELFF

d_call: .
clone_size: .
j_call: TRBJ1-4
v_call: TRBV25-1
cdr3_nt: TGTGCCAGCAGTGAAGCACAGGGTGAAAAACTGTTTTTT
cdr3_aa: CASSEAQGEKLFF

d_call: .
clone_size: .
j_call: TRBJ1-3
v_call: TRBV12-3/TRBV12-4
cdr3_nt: TGTGCCAGCAGTTTTAGTAGAAACACCATATATTTT
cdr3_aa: CASSFSRNTIYF

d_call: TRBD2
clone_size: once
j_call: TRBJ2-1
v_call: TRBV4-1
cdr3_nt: TGCGCCAGCAGGTCAGGACTAGCGGGAGAAAACTACAATGAGCAGTTCTTC
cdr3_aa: CASRSGLAGENYNEQFF

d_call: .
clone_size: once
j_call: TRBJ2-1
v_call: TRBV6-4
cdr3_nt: TGTGCCAGCAGTGACTCGAGGGGGAGCTCCTACAATGAGCAGTTCTTC
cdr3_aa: CASSDSRGSSYNEQFF

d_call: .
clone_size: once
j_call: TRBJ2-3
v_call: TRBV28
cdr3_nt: TGTGCCAGCAGTTTTTCTCTCTACACAGATACGCAGTATTTT
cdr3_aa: CASSFSLYTDTQYF

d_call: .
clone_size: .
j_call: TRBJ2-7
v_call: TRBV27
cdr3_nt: TGTGCCAGCAGTCCATACGAGCAGTACTTC
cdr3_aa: CASSPYEQYF

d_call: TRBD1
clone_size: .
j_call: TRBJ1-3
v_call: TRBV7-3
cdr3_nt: TGTGCCAGCAGCCTCAGGGGGTACTCTGGAAACACCATATATTTT
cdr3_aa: CASSLRGYSGNTIYF

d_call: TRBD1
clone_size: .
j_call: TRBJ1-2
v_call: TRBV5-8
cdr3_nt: TGTGCCAGCAGCACGACAGGGGGGTTCGGCGGCTACACCTTC
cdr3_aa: CASSTTGGFGGYTF

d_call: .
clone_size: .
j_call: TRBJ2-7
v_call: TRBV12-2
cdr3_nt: TGTGCAAGTCGCCTACGAAGACAGGGGTCCTACGAGCAGTACTTC
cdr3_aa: CASRLRRQGSYEQYF

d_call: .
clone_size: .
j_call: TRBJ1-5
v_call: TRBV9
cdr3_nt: TGTGCCAGCAGCGCAGGGTCCGTTAGGCAGCCCCAGCATTTT
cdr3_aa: CASSAGSVRQPQHF

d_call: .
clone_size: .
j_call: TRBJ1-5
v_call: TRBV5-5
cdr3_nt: TGTGCCAGCAAATTGTGGTGGGGCCGCAATCAGCCCCAGCATTTT
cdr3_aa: CASKLWWGRNQPQHF

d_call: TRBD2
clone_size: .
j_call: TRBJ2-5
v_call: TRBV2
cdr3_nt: TGTGCCTTTCGGGGGGGTCGAGGAGAGACCCAGTACTTC
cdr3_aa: CAFRGGRGETQYF

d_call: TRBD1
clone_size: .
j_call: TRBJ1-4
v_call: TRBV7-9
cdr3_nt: TGTGCCAGCAGCCTTGGACAGGGCAGTGAAAAACTGTTTTTT
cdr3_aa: CASSLGQGSEKLFF

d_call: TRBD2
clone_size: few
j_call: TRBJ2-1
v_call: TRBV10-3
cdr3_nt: TGTGCCATCAGTGAGTCGACACTTAGGCATAGCGGGAGGGCCGATCGGCTCAATGAGCAGTTCTTC
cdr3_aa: CAISESTLRHSGRADRLNEQFF

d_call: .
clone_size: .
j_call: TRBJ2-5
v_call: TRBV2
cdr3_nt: TGTGCCAGCAGCCTAGACAGTTACCAAGAGACCCAGTACTTC
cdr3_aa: CASSLDSYQETQYF

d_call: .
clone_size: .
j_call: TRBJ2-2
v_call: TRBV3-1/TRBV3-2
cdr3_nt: TGTGCCAGCAGCCAGGACAGTACTAGTACCGGGGAGCTGTTTTTT
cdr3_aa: CASSQDSTSTGELFF